This T cell receptor (beta chain) was documented in a study of PD-1 blockade in mismatch repair-deficient tumors. Across the study: All were previously treated, progressing patients with 12 mismatch repair-deficient cancer types.

Study observations and caveats: Rapid post-treatment expansion, then contraction, generally preceding radiologic response, marked tumor-resident clones.

There are a few counts of this clone. Antigen: not known. Germline lookup yields CDR1 SGHTA and CDR2 FQGTGA. V was pared by 6 bases and J by 0 bases, with 12 bases between. The CDR3 covers 15 residues. Mismatch repair deficiency was confirmed in all patients, by PCR or immunohistochemistry. TCRs were sequenced from a few patients responding to pembrolizumab. Measured with immunoSEQ multiplex PCR; TCRdb has only the in-frame clones, and not every one. The sample records 120,000 or so clones, 70% to 90% being singletons. The TCR was taken from an adult with mismatch repair-deficient cancer. The sample consisted of peripheral blood, taken 44 weeks after starting pembrolizumab. This sequence joins TRBV7-3 and TRBJ2-1; D might be TRBD2 (6 bases). The CDR3 DNA is TGTGCCAGCAGTTACGCTAGCGCCTCCTACAATGAGCAGTTCTTC. Protein: CASSYASASYNEQFF.